Below are 4 T cell receptor beta chains sequenced from a single sample in a study of cytomegalovirus exposure and HLA in healthy donors. Sequencing was performed with immunoSEQ multiplex PCR; in TCRdb, only in-frame clones are kept and a portion is missing. Of some 130,000 clones listed, 70% to 90% are singletons. Sequenced: PBMCs. Source of these receptors: a woman in her twenties or thirties in good health and CMV-seronegative.

V gene TRBV9 combines with J gene TRBJ2-5, with 8 bases identical to TRBD1. From germline, CDR1 is SGDLS and CDR2 YYNGEE. CDR3 length equals 13 residues. After removal of 2 bases from V and 5 bases from J, the junction contained 2 bases not matched to a gene. In DNA, the CDR3 is TGTGCCAGCAGCGTGAACAGGGGGGAGACCCAGTACTTC. Residues: CASSVNRGETQYF.

The rearrangement uses TRBV2 and TRBJ2-1, with no clear D. There are 14 residues in the CDR3. V lost 8 bases and J lost 3, with 14 bases in between. Germline CDR1 SNHLY, CDR2 FYNNEI. This CDR3 reads CASAFGRVYNEQFF. The CDR3 bases are TGTGCCAGCGCTTTTGGCCGGGTCTACAATGAGCAGTTCTTC.

This rearrangement joins TRBV7-9 to TRBJ1-1, with D possibly being TRBD1 (5 bases). The ends were cut back, 0 bases at V and 3 bases at J, with 14 bases in the middle. CDR3 length: 16 amino acids. CDR1 and CDR2 from the germline V gene are SEHNR and FQNEAQ (reference sequence). CDR3 in DNA: TGTGCCAGCAGCTTAGCGATAGGGGCCTTGGACACTGAAGCTTTCTTT. Translated: CASSLAIGALDTEAFF.

This clone was picked up a small number of times. The chain employs TRBV5-1 and TRBJ2-7; 8 bases line up with TRBD1. J lost 5 bases, V lost 0 bases, and 7 bases had no gene match. The CDR3 is 15 amino acids. Germline V gene lookup returns CDR1 SGHRS and CDR2 YFSETQ. The CDR3 nucleotides are TGCGCCAGCAGCTTGGGGGACAGGCTTCTAAACGAGCAGTACTTC. Its protein is CASSLGDRLLNEQYF.